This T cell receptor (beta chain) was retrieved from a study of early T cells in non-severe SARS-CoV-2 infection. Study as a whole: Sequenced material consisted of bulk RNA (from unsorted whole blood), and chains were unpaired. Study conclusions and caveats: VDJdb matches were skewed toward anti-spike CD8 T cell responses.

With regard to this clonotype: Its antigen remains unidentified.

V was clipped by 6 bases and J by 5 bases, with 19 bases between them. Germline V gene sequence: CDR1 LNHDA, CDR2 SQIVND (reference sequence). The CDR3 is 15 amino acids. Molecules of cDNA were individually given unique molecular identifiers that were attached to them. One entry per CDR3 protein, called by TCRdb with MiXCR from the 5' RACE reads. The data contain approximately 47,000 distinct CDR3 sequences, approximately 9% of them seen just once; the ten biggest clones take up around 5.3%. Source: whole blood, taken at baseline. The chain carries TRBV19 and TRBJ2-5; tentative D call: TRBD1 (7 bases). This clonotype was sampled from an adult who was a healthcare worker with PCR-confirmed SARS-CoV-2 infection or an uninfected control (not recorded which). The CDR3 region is CASRKGTAGIETQYF. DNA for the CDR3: TGTGCCAGTAGAAAAGGGACAGCGGGTATTGAGACCCAGTACTTC.